The 26 T cell receptor beta chains reported below all come from one sample, sequenced in a study of cytomegalovirus exposure and HLA in healthy donors. Generated by immunoSEQ multiplex PCR, the TCRdb table keeps only in-frame clones and is missing some. Here the sample spans a few hundred thousand clones, approximately 88% being singletons. The sequenced material came from PBMCs. The receptor set was obtained from a man aged 25 to 45 in good health and CMV-seronegative.

The V and J genes are TRBV7-9 and TRBJ1-4, with D unclear. V was shortened by 1 base and J by 8 bases, with 8 bases between the two germline ends. From germline, CDR1 is SEHNR and CDR2 FQNEAQ (reference sequence). The CDR3 has 13 amino acids. As DNA, the CDR3 is TGTGCCAGCAGCTTAGAGAGGGCGGAAAAACTGTTTTTT. It codes for CASSLERAEKLFF.

The rearrangement joins TRBV19 to TRBJ1-1; 8 nucleotides line up with TRBD1. The CDR3 spans 13 residues. J was trimmed by 10 bases and V by 5 bases; bases with no gene match: 9. The germline V gene has CDR1 LNHDA and CDR2 SQIVND (reference sequence). The CDR3 region is CASSPARGLPAFF. The CDR3 coding sequence is TGTGCCAGTAGTCCGGCCAGGGGGCTTCCAGCTTTCTTT.

The chain combines TRBV4-1 with TRBJ1-3; D is perhaps TRBD1 (6 bases). The CDR3 spans 13 residues. The germline V and J ends were trimmed by 0 bases and 12 bases, with 12 bases remaining between them. CDR1 and CDR2 from the germline V gene are MGHRA and YSYEKL. CDR3 sequence reads: CASSQDRGQLIYF. The CDR3 nucleotides are TGCGCCAGCAGCCAAGATCGAGGACAGCTCATATATTTT.

V usage is TRBV6-5 and J usage is TRBJ1-1; no firm D call. The CDR3 runs 15 residues. V gave up 0 bases and J gave up 1 base, with 9 bases separating them. Germline loops: CDR1 MNHEY, CDR2 SVGAGI. CDR3 region: CASSYSPAGNTEAFF. CDR3 nucleotide sequence: TGTGCCAGCAGTTACTCTCCGGCAGGGAACACTGAAGCTTTCTTT.

The chain joins TRBV29-1 to TRBJ2-2; 8 positions match TRBD1. V lost 5 bases, J lost 7 bases, and 9 bases stayed unmatched. The CDR3 runs to 14 residues. Germline V gene sequence: CDR1 SQVTM, CDR2 ANQGSEA. CDR3 bases: TGCAGCGTTACTAACAGGGGGAAGAGCGGGGAGCTGTTTTTT. Protein sequence: CSVTNRGKSGELFF.

The chain joins TRBV5-1 to TRBJ2-3, with D possibly TRBD2 on 6 matching bases. The CDR3 runs to 14 residues. Trimming removed 4 bases at V and 5 bases at J, with 14 bases between. Germline CDR1 reads SGHRS; CDR2 reads YFSETQ. The CDR3 loop reads CASSLAMGGDTQYF. The CDR3 nucleotides read TGCGCCAGCAGCCTGGCAATGGGGGGAGATACGCAGTATTTT.

The chain is built from TRBV7-9 and TRBJ1-2; TRBD1 matches at 7 bases. CDR3 length: 12 residues. V lost 5 bases and J lost 7; bases outside the gene matches: 4. Germline V gene data show CDR1 as SEHNR and CDR2 as FQNEAQ (reference sequence). The CDR3 DNA reads as TGTGCCAGCAGCCCTACAGGGGTTGGCTACACCTTC. It yields the protein CASSPTGVGYTF.

The chain joins TRBV7-2 to TRBJ2-2, with 8 bases identical to TRBD2. The V and J ends lost 5 bases and 3 bases, in that order; junction bases with no gene match: 8. The CDR3 is made up of 16 amino acids. CDR1 and CDR2 (germline): SGHTA, FQGNSA. CDR3: CASSPWTSWDTGELFF. CDR3 nucleotides: TGTGCCAGCAGCCCCTGGACTAGCTGGGACACCGGGGAGCTGTTTTTT.

The gene calls are TRBV29-1 and TRBJ2-5, with 11 bases matching TRBD1. Unmatched junction bases numbered 4, after V lost 5 bases and J lost 5 bases. This CDR3 region has 13 residues. Germline V gene lookup returns CDR1 SQVTM and CDR2 ANQGSEA. The CDR3 DNA is TGCAGCGTTTTGCGGACAGGGGGCGAGACCCAGTACTTC. Translating it yields CSVLRTGGETQYF.

V usage is TRBV18 and J usage is TRBJ2-3, with no clear D. The CDR3 loop spans 14 amino acids. The germline CDR1 and CDR2 sequences are KGHSH and LQKENI. V lost 2 bases to trimming and J lost 0 bases, with 6 bases between them. The CDR3 nucleotides read TGTGCCAGCTCACCAATTAGCAGCACAGATACGCAGTATTTT. It translates to CASSPISSTDTQYF.

The chain combines TRBV7-6 with TRBJ1-3, with D uncertain. V dropped 5 bases and J dropped 3 bases, with 11 bases sitting between them. The CDR3 consists of 14 residues. CDR1 is SGHVS, CDR2 FNYEAQ, per germline. The CDR3 bases are TGTGCCAGCAGCGAAGACATCTATGGAAACACCATATATTTT. Protein sequence: CASSEDIYGNTIYF.

The chain employs TRBV11-2 and TRBJ2-7, with D perhaps matching TRBD1 (6 bases). CDR1 SGHAT and CDR2 FQNNGV come from the germline V gene. The CDR3 loop spans 16 amino acids. The V and J ends lost 5 bases and 3 bases respectively, with 20 bases between them. CDR3 protein: CASSLGASRIIYEQYF. The CDR3 region has the DNA TGTGCCAGCAGCCTGGGGGCTAGCCGGATAATCTACGAGCAGTACTTC.

V usage is TRBV2 and J usage is TRBJ2-7; 8 nucleotides line up with TRBD1. Germline lookup yields CDR1 SNHLY and CDR2 FYNNEI. This CDR3 comprises 18 residues. J lost 3 bases, V lost 8 bases, and 21 bases had no gene match. In nucleotides, the CDR3 is TGTGCCAGCGGAGGCAGGGGGCCTCAAAGAAACATACGCTACGAGCAGTACTTC. Protein sequence: CASGGRGPQRNIRYEQYF.

This sequence joins TRBV5-1 and TRBJ1-2; 10 bases align to TRBD1. This CDR3 is 15 amino acids long. Germline CDR1 reads SGHRS; CDR2 reads YFSETQ. V gave up 5 bases and J gave up 5 bases; unmatched junction bases: 9. The chain's CDR3 is CASSLQDRGSYGYTF. Here the CDR3 DNA reads TGCGCCAGCAGTTTGCAGGACAGGGGGTCGTATGGCTACACCTTC.

The V gene is TRBV2, the J gene TRBJ2-3; D is unclear. Trimming took off 4 bases at V and 8 bases at J, with 10 bases between the two ends. The germline V gene has CDR1 SNHLY and CDR2 FYNNEI. The CDR3 totals 12 residues. The CDR3 spells CASSAASGTQYF. The CDR3 DNA sequence: TGTGCCAGCAGTGCCGCCTCGGGTACGCAGTATTTT.

The chain employs TRBV6-5 and TRBJ2-3, with 10 positions matching TRBD2. Germline values: CDR1 MNHEY, CDR2 SVGAGI. The CDR3 contains 16 residues. V was clipped by 2 bases and J by 8 bases; unmatched bases: 10. CDR3 DNA: TGTGCCAGCAGTTACGTGGGAGCGGGGGGGCCGAGTACGCAGTATTTT. It specifies CASSYVGAGGPSTQYF.

This chain links TRBV30 with TRBJ2-1, with TRBD2 as a possible D gene (5 bases). The CDR3 totals 13 residues. Germline assignment: CDR1 GTSNPN and CDR2 SVGIG (reference sequence). V dropped 7 bases and J dropped 2 bases, with 12 bases sitting between them. CDR3 protein: CASRGYPYNEQFF. In nucleotides, the CDR3 is TGTGCCTCCAGAGGGTATCCCTACAATGAGCAGTTCTTC.

The sample holds one count of this clone. The rearrangement links TRBV5-1 to TRBJ1-6, with D possibly matching TRBD1 (5 bases). This CDR3 is 16 amino acids long. The V gene's germline CDR1 is SGHRS and CDR2 YFSETQ. With 4 bases removed from V and 0 bases from J, the gap between germline ends came to 11 bases. CDR3 DNA: TGCGCCAGCAGCGCGGGGCAGAGCTCCTATAATTCACCCCTCCACTTT. This translates into CASSAGQSSYNSPLHF.

The J gene is TRBJ2-7, the V gene TRBV7-9, with a weak D call TRBD1 (5 bases). CDR1 is SEHNR, CDR2 FQNEAQ, per germline (reference sequence). V lost 4 bases, J lost 3 bases, and 13 bases lay in between. The CDR3 has 14 residues. The CDR3 is CASSYPDKIYEQYF. The CDR3 coding sequence is TGTGCCAGCAGCTACCCGGACAAAATCTACGAGCAGTACTTC. Together with reference TRBV7-9 and TRBJ2-7, the CDR3 gives the full variable domain: DTGVSQNPRHKITKRGQNVTFRCDPISEHNRLYWYRQTLGQGPEFLTYFQNEAQLEKSRLLSDRFSAERPKGSFSTLEIQRTEQGDSAMYLCASSYPDKIYEQYFGPGTRLTVT.

The chain joins TRBV19 to TRBJ2-1; D is perhaps TRBD2 (5 bases). V was shortened by 3 bases and J by 5 bases, with 14 bases between the two germline ends. The CDR3 has 15 residues. Germline values: CDR1 LNHDA, CDR2 SQIVND (reference sequence). Here the CDR3 DNA reads TGTGCCAGTAGTATTAGTCGTGCCGGGAACAATGAGCAGTTCTTC. Translated: CASSISRAGNNEQFF.

The rearrangement uses TRBV27 and TRBJ2-1; D perhaps matches TRBD2 (5 bases). This CDR3 has 12 residues. Germline V gene sequence: CDR1 MNHEY, CDR2 SMNVEV (reference sequence). Between the trimmed V and J ends, which lost 7 bases and 3 bases, there was a span of 7 bases. DNA of the CDR3: TGTGCCAGCAAGAGGGTCTACAATGAGCAGTTCTTC. Translation: CASKRVYNEQFF.

V is TRBV6-5 and J is TRBJ1-2; D not certain. This CDR3 has 15 amino acids. Per germline, CDR1 MNHEY and CDR2 SVGAGI. Trimming took 2 bases from V and 3 from J, leaving 13 bases between them. CDR3 DNA: TGTGCCAGCAGTTACAACCGCCAGTCTTACTATGGCTACACCTTC. Its translation is CASSYNRQSYYGYTF.

The V gene is TRBV11-3, the J gene TRBJ2-7; tentative D call: TRBD1 (5 bases). Trimming took off 2 bases at V and 4 bases at J, with 9 bases between the two ends. From germline, CDR1 is SGHNT and CDR2 YENEEA. The CDR3 consists of 13 residues. The CDR3 here is CASSLTGDYEQYF. CDR3 DNA: TGTGCCAGCAGCTTAACAGGAGATTACGAGCAGTACTTC.

The V call is TRBV5-1, the J call TRBJ1-4; the D is unclear. The CDR3 is 15 amino acids. The V and J ends lost 4 bases and 2 bases respectively, with 12 bases between them. The germline gives CDR1 SGHRS, CDR2 YFSETQ. The CDR3 loop reads CASSGGRATNEKLFF. DNA for the CDR3: TGCGCCAGCAGCGGCGGCCGTGCGACTAATGAAAAACTGTTTTTT.

There are a few counts of this clone. The J gene is TRBJ1-6, the V gene TRBV30, with unresolved D. Trimming cost V 0 bases and J 3 bases, with 12 bases left between them. This CDR3 spans 16 amino acids. Germline CDR1 is GTSNPN and CDR2 is SVGIG (reference sequence). This chain's CDR3 is CAWSVLRSLYNSPLHF. CDR3 DNA: TGTGCCTGGAGTGTCTTGAGATCCCTCTATAATTCACCCCTCCACTTT. Full variable domain (rest looked up from reference TRBV30 and TRBJ1-6): SQTIHQWPATLVQPVGSPLSLECTVEGTSNPNLYWYRQAAGRGLQLLFYSVGIGQISSEVPQNLSASRPQDRQFILSSKKLLLSDSGFYLCAWSVLRSLYNSPLHFGNGTRLTVT.

The J gene is TRBJ2-1, the V gene TRBV18, with unresolved D. This CDR3 is built from 13 residues. V was shortened by 3 bases and J by 1 base, with 4 bases between the two germline ends. The germline V gene has CDR1 KGHSH and CDR2 LQKENI. The DNA of the CDR3 is TGTGCCAGCTCACCGCAGTCCTACAATGAGCAGTTCTTC. Protein product: CASSPQSYNEQFF.